These T cell receptor beta chains were read from a single sample in a study of CD8 T cells in Susac syndrome. TCRdb independently ran MiXCR on the immunoSEQ multiplex PCR reads; one entry per CDR3 protein. Of over 150,000 distinct CDR3 sequences in the sample, more than 95% were seen once. Sequencing input: CD4+ T cells from PBMCs. Receptors originate from a human donor with Susac syndrome. Both conserved end residues are part of each CDR3. Fields, in order: CDR3 protein, V gene, J gene.

CDR3: CASSLQGRAEAFF
V: TRBV5-6
J: TRBJ1-1

CDR3: CASSKGMTTDTQYF
V: TRBV6-2/TRBV6-3
J: TRBJ2-3

CDR3: CASSVGPGANVLTF
V: TRBV9
J: TRBJ2-6

CDR3: CASTWSRAYEQYF
V: TRBV6-2/TRBV6-3
J: TRBJ2-7

CDR3: CASSQGRLAGRETQYF
V: TRBV14
J: TRBJ2-5

CDR3: CASSDPAGEGHHIQYF
V: TRBV25-1
J: TRBJ2-4

CDR3: CSVGRGPDYGYTF
V: TRBV29-1
J: TRBJ1-2

CDR3: CSAKSGDILYNEQFF
V: TRBV29-1
J: TRBJ2-1

CDR3: CSAPISGADTQYF
V: TRBV20-1
J: TRBJ2-3

CDR3: CASGFARDSSTDTQYF
V: TRBV12-5
J: TRBJ2-3

CDR3: CAWSVRGSLEQYF
V: TRBV30
J: TRBJ2-7

CDR3: CSASPGTGENQPQHF
V: TRBV20-1
J: TRBJ1-5

CDR3: CASSLGLVPNEQFF
V: TRBV5-8
J: TRBJ2-1

CDR3: CASTVTGTGVDEQFF
V: TRBV6-2/TRBV6-3
J: TRBJ2-1

CDR3: CASSLGTVTNNYGYTF
V: TRBV7-9
J: TRBJ1-2

CDR3: CASSPGQTNSPLHF
V: TRBV28
J: TRBJ1-6

CDR3: CAWSVTLGGYTF
V: TRBV30
J: TRBJ1-2

CDR3: CASSQEGAARTDTQYF
V: TRBV4-3
J: TRBJ2-3

CDR3: CAWDSWTAGANVLTF
V: TRBV30
J: TRBJ2-6

CDR3: CATSNSQETQYF
V: TRBV24-1
J: TRBJ2-5

CDR3: CASGNGPPNTEAFF
V: TRBV28
J: TRBJ1-1

CDR3: CASSPTGGVNQPQHF
V: TRBV12-3/TRBV12-4
J: TRBJ1-5

CDR3: CASSLLAGETQYF
V: TRBV5-6
J: TRBJ2-5

CDR3: CATSTGTGEGGYTF
V: TRBV15
J: TRBJ1-2

CDR3: CSARDSGSHTF
V: TRBV20-1
J: TRBJ1-2

CDR3: CSVVTGAANTEAFF
V: TRBV29-1
J: TRBJ1-1

CDR3: CATSDLWANTGELFF
V: TRBV24-1
J: TRBJ2-2

CDR3: CASRDLLNTEAFF
V: TRBV19
J: TRBJ1-1

CDR3: CAWTSQRAVTDTQYF
V: TRBV30
J: TRBJ2-3

CDR3: CASSWGLAGVVYNEQFF
V: TRBV28
J: TRBJ2-1

CDR3: CASTREGGTEAFF
V: TRBV6-2/TRBV6-3
J: TRBJ1-1

CDR3: CASSFGLRGYGYTF
V: TRBV12-3/TRBV12-4
J: TRBJ1-2

CDR3: CAISGAQGSETQYF
V: TRBV10-3
J: TRBJ2-5

CDR3: CASSRRTSGADSSYEQYF
V: TRBV7-2
J: TRBJ2-7

CDR3: CASSLWGPDEQYF
V: TRBV28
J: TRBJ2-7

CDR3: CATSRDRLNNEQFF
V: TRBV15
J: TRBJ2-1

CDR3: CASSWEGGAGANVLTF
V: TRBV6-5
J: TRBJ2-6

CDR3: CSARRTGMETQYF
V: TRBV20-1
J: TRBJ2-5

CDR3: CASSLGEDQPQHF
V: TRBV13
J: TRBJ1-5

CDR3: CASRSGQPQHF
V: TRBV2
J: TRBJ1-5

CDR3: CSVRGDANYGYTF
V: TRBV29-1
J: TRBJ1-2